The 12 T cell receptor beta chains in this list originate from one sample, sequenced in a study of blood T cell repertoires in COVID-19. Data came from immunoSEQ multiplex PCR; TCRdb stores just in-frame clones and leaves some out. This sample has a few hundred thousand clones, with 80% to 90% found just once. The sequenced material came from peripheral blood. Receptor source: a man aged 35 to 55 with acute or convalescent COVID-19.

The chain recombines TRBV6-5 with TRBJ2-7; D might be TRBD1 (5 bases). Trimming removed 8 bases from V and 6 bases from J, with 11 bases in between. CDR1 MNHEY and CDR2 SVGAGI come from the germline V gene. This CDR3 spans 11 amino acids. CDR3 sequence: CASFKGLEQYF. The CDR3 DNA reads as TGTGCCAGCTTCAAGGGGCTCGAGCAGTACTTC.

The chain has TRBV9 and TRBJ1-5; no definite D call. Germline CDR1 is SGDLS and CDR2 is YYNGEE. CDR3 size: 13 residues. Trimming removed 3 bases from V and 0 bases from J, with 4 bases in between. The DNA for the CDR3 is TGTGCCAGCAGCGCAGATAGCAATCAGCCCCAGCATTTT. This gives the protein CASSADSNQPQHF.

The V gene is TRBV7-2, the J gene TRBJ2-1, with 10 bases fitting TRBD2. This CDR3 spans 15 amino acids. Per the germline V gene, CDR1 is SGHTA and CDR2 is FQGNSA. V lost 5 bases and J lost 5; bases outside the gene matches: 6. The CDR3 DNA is TGTGCCAGCAGCGTCGCTAGCGGGAGACACAATGAGCAGTTCTTC. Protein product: CASSVASGRHNEQFF.

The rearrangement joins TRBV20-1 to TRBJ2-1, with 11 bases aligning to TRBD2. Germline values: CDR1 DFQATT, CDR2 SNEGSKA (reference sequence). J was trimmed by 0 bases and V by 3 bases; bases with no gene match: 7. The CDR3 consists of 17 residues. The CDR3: CSASISGRGNSYNEQFF. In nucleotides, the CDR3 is TGCAGTGCTAGTATTAGCGGGAGGGGTAACTCCTACAATGAGCAGTTCTTC.

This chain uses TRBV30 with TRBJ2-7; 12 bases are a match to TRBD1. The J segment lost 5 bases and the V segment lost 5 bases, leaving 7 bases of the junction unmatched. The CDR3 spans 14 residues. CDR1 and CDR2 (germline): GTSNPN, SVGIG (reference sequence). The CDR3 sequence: CAWGRDRGPNEQYF. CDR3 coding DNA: TGTGCCTGGGGCAGGGACAGGGGGCCGAACGAGCAGTACTTC.

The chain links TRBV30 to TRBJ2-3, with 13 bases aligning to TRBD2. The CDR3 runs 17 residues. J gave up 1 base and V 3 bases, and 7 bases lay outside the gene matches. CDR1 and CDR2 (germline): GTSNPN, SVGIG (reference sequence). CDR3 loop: CAWSPSGLAGGTDTQYF. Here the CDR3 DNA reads TGTGCCTGGAGCCCAAGCGGACTAGCGGGGGGCACAGATACGCAGTATTTT.

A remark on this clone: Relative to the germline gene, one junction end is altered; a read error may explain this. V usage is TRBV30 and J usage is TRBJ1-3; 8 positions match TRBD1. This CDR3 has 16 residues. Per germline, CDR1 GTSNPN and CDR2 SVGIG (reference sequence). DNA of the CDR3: TGCGCCCATCCGGCGGGGACAGGAGGGATTCGAAACACCATATATTTT. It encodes CAHPAGTGGIRNTIYF. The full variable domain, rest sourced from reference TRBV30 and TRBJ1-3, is SQTIHQWPATLVQPVGSPLSLECTVEGTSNPNLYWYRQAAGRGLQLLFYSVGIGQISSEVPQNLSASRPQDRQFILSSKKLLLSDSGFYLCAHPAGTGGIRNTIYFGEGSWLTVV.

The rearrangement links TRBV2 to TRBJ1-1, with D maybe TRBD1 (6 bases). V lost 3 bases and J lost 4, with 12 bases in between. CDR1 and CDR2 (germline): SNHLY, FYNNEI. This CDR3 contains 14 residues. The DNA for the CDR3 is TGTGCCAGCAGTGACCCCCCAGGGGTCACTGAAGCTTTCTTT. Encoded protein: CASSDPPGVTEAFF.

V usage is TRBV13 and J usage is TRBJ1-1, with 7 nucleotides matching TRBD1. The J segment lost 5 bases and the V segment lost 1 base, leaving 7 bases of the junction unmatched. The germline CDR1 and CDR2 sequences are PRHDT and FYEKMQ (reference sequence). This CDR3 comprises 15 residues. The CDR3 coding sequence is TGTGCCAGCAGCTTAGAAGGGGGCGAGGGGACTGAAGCTTTCTTT. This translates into CASSLEGGEGTEAFF.

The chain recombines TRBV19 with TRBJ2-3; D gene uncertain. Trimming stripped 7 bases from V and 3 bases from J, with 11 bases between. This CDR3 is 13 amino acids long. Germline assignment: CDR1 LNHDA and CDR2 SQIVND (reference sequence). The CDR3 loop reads CASTTPGTDTQYF. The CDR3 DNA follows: TGTGCCAGTACAACCCCCGGGACAGATACGCAGTATTTT.

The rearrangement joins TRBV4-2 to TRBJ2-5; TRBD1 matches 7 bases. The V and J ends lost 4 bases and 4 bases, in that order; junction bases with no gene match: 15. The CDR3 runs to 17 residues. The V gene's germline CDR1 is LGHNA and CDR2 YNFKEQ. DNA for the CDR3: TGTGCCAGCAGCCCCGAGGGGGCAGGGAAGGGCGGAGAGACCCAGTACTTC. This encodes CASSPEGAGKGGETQYF.

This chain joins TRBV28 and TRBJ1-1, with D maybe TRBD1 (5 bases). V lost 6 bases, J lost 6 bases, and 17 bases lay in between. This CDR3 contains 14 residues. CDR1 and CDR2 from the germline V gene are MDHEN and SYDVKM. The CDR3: CASRPASGWAEAFF. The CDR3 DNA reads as TGTGCCAGCAGGCCCGCTTCAGGGTGGGCTGAAGCTTTCTTT.